This T cell receptor beta chain was obtained from a study of blood T cell repertoires in COVID-19. Looking at the study overall: Collection of acute and convalescent COVID-19 samples took place in the United States, Italy and Spain. In each case, the material was cDNA or gDNA derived from T cells, B-cell-depleted T cells, or PBMCs.

This CDR3 has 15 amino acids. Trimming left V 5 bases short and J 1 base short, with 14 bases between. Germline V gene data show CDR1 as SGHVS and CDR2 as FQNEAQ. How the authors handled the data: Amplification of reference gene primers provided the estimated nucleated cell counts. TCRdb's table, derived via immunoSEQ multiplex PCR, lists solely in-frame clones and lacks some. Clonal size and the V and J genes are those of that table, whereas D and trimming came from the DNA. The sample lists around 87,000 clones, around 90% occurring once. This sequence joins TRBV7-8 and TRBJ1-1; maybe TRBD1 (5 bases). The clonotype originates from a human donor with active COVID-19. The donor label of this sample is uncertain. The sequencing input was peripheral blood. CDR3 amino acids: CASSEPYGGNTEAFF. CDR3 sequence (DNA): TGTGCCAGCAGCGAGCCTTACGGGGGGAACACTGAAGCTTTCTTT.